This T cell receptor beta chain was recovered during a study of blood T cell repertoires in COVID-19. Per germline, CDR1 MNHEY and CDR2 SVGAGI. V dropped 6 bases and J dropped 3 bases, with 15 bases sitting between them. The CDR3 consists of 15 residues. In the original workflow: How many nucleated cells were present was estimated from reference gene primer amplification. TCRdb's table, derived via immunoSEQ multiplex PCR, lists solely in-frame clones and lacks some. V and J calls and clone size follow that table, whereas D and trimming were derived from the DNA. The table includes about 200,000 clones, roughly four fifths detected once. Seattle patient enrollment occurred during active infection, with longitudinal follow-up thereafter.

V gene TRBV6-5 combines with J gene TRBJ1-3, with D uncertain. Sequencing used peripheral blood. The sequence was collected from an elderly woman with COVID-19, enrolled during active disease. The CDR3 region is CASSPRGGSGNTIYF. The CDR3 region has the DNA TGTGCCAGCAGCCCCCGGGGAGGTAGTGGAAACACCATATATTTT.